A selection of T cell receptor beta chains follows, all from one sample in a study of T cell repertoires in cytomegalovirus infection. TCRdb reanalysed the reads using MiXCR and keeps one entry per CDR3 protein. The top ten hold 8.5% to 10% of the sample, which has 200,000 to 300,000 distinct CDR3 sequences, around 15% seen once. Sample: PBMCs. The receptors originated from a human donor in good health (CMV status not recorded). Some clones in this sample may be carry-over from other donors' samples. The CDR3 runs from the conserved cysteine through the conserved F or W. Fields, in order: CDR3 DNA, CDR3 protein, V gene, clone size, CDR3 length, J gene, D gene. The D gene is left open where the match is weak. The listing skips clone size in some rows; elsewhere it reads once, few, many or a size class.

TGTGCCAGCACCCTGGACAGTCCTAGCAATCAGCCCCAGCATTTT | CASTLDSPSNQPQHF | TRBV2 | many | 15 | TRBJ1-5 | .
TGTGCCAGCAGTTTATACAGGGGGTCTTCCAAAAACATTCAGTACTTC | CASSLYRGSSKNIQYF | TRBV28 | . | 16 | TRBJ2-4 | TRBD1
TGCGCCAGCAGCTTGGACAGGCTCGGCGAGCAGTACTTC | CASSLDRLGEQYF | TRBV5-1 | . | 13 | TRBJ2-7 | .
TGTGCTAGTGGGGAGGGTGAGGGTACTGAAGCTTTCTTT | CASGEGEGTEAFF | TRBV12-5 | . | 13 | TRBJ1-1 | .
TGTGCCAGCAGCCAGTGGACCCCCGGGACTGAAGCTTTCTTT | CASSQWTPGTEAFF | TRBV3-1 | few | 14 | TRBJ1-1 | .
TGCAGTGCTGCCCAGGGAACGGTCACTGAAGCTTTCTTT | CSAAQGTVTEAFF | TRBV20-1 | many | 13 | TRBJ1-1 | .
TGTGCCAGCAGCCCAGCCGGGACTAGCAGCGAGCAGTACTTC | CASSPAGTSSEQYF | TRBV7-7 | many | 14 | TRBJ2-7 | TRBD2
TGTGCCAGCAGCCCTATAGCGGGGGGCGTACTAAACAACGGGGAGCTGTTTTTT | CASSPIAGGVLNNGELFF | TRBV6-1 | few | 18 | TRBJ2-2 | TRBD2
TGTGCCAGCAGGGCCTACGGCCAGGGAAGACGAGAGACCCAGTACTTC | CASRAYGQGRRETQYF | TRBV27 | many | 16 | TRBJ2-5 | .
TGTGCCAGCAGCCCGACAGGGGGCTATTACGAGCAGTACTTC | CASSPTGGYYEQYF | TRBV7-2 | many | 14 | TRBJ2-7 | TRBD1
TGTGCCAGTAGTAAGGATTACACCGGTTTCTATACCTACGAGCAGTACTTC | CASSKDYTGFYTYEQYF | TRBV19 | few | 17 | TRBJ2-7 | .
TGTGCCAGCAGCCCCATGACAGGGGGCATACCAGATACGCAGTATTTT | CASSPMTGGIPDTQYF | TRBV7-3 | few | 16 | TRBJ2-3 | TRBD1
TGTGCCAGCAGCCAAGGACAGGGAATGGGTGGCTACACCTTC | CASSQGQGMGGYTF | TRBV3-1 | . | 14 | TRBJ1-2 | TRBD1
TGTGCCAGCACCCCCCAGGGAGGAGGGGGCTACACCTTC | CASTPQGGGGYTF | TRBV12-3/TRBV12-4 | many | 13 | TRBJ1-2 | .
TGTGCCAGCGGGGCCGCCCCGGACACAGATACGCAGTATTTT | CASGAAPDTDTQYF | TRBV6-6 | few | 14 | TRBJ2-3 | .
TGCAGCGTTGCCCAGCGGGAGGGCGGTGAGCAGTTCTTC | CSVAQREGGEQFF | TRBV29-1 | many | 13 | TRBJ2-1 | TRBD2
TGTGCCACCAGTGATTTCAGCGGGAGCTCCTACAATGAGCAGTTCTTC | CATSDFSGSSYNEQFF | TRBV24-1 | once | 16 | TRBJ2-1 | TRBD2
TGTGCCAGCAGCCCCCCCTACGGGTTAGGAGCAGATACGCAGTATTTT | CASSPPYGLGADTQYF | TRBV7-9 | many | 16 | TRBJ2-3 | .
TGTGCCAGCAGCCCCCTCGCGACTAGCGGGGGTTTTTACTACGAGCAGTACTTC | CASSPLATSGGFYYEQYF | TRBV7-8 | many | 18 | TRBJ2-7 | TRBD2
TGTGCCAGCATAGAAACCCCGCGGGGAACTGAAGCTTTCTTT | CASIETPRGTEAFF | TRBV28 | few | 14 | TRBJ1-1 | .
TGTGCCAGCAGCCAACAGGCGGATACGCAGTATTTT | CASSQQADTQYF | TRBV7-9 | many | 12 | TRBJ2-3 | .
TGTGCCAGCAGCTTAGGTTGGGGACAGGGGGGGGGCGAGCAGTACTTC | CASSLGWGQGGGEQYF | TRBV7-2 | many | 16 | TRBJ2-7 | TRBD1
TGTGCCAGCACCTCAGGGGGACTAGCGGGATTTAGCTCCTACAATGAGCAGTTCTTC | CASTSGGLAGFSSYNEQFF | TRBV12-3/TRBV12-4 | few | 19 | TRBJ2-1 | TRBD2
TGTGCCAGCAGCCAAACGGACAGGGGGGTCTATGGCTACACCTTC | CASSQTDRGVYGYTF | TRBV7-6 | . | 15 | TRBJ1-2 | TRBD1